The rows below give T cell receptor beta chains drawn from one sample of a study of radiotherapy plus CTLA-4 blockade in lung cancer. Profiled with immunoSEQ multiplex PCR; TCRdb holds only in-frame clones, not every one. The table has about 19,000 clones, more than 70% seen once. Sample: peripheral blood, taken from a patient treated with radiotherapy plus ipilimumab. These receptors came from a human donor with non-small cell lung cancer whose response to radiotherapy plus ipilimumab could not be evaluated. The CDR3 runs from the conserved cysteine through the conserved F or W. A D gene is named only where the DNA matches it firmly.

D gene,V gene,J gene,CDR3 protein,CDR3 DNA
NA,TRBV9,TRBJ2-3,CASSVGGADTQYF,TGTGCCAGCAGCGTAGGGGGGGCAGATACGCAGTATTTT
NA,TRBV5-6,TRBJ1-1,CASTPEGRGAGFF,TGTGCCAGCACGCCGGAGGGCCGCGGGGCTGGTTTCTTT
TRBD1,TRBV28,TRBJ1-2,CASSLPQGLQGDYTF,TGTGCCAGCAGTTTACCCCAGGGACTGCAGGGGGACTACACCTTC
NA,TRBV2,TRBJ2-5,CASSEGRGKETQYF,TGTGCCAGCAGTGAGGGCAGGGGTAAAGAGACCCAGTACTTC
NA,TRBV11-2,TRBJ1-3,CASSLSFTAGNTIYF,TGTGCCAGCAGCTTAAGTTTTACAGCAGGAAACACCATATATTTT
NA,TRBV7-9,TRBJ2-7,CASSLARASGQYF,TGTGCCAGCAGCTTAGCCCGGGCGTCGGGACAGTACTTC
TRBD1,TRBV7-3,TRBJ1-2,CASSPGGAGGHYGYTF,TGTGCCAGCAGCCCCGGGGGCGCAGGGGGACACTATGGCTACACCTTC
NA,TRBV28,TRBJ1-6,CASSFVSWAGNSPLHF,TGTGCCAGCAGTTTCGTTAGTTGGGCAGGGAATTCACCCCTCCACTTT
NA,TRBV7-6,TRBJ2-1,CASSQYGANEQFF,TGTGCCAGCAGCCAATATGGGGCCAATGAGCAGTTCTTC
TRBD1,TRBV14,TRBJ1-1,CASSLVQGATEAFF,TGTGCCAGCAGCCTCGTACAGGGGGCCACTGAAGCTTTCTTT
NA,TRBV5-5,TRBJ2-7,CASSLGDWSYYEQYF,TGTGCCAGCAGCTTAGGGGACTGGAGCTACTACGAGCAGTACTTC
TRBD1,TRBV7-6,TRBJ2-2,CASSSPPDRENTGELFF,TGTGCCAGCAGCTCACCCCCGGACAGGGAGAACACCGGGGAGCTGTTTTTT
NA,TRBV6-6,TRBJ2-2,CASSYGLHTGELFF,TGTGCCAGCAGTTACGGACTTCACACCGGGGAGCTGTTTTTT
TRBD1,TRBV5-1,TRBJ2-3,CASSLSGTGGTDTQYF,TGCGCCAGCAGCTTATCCGGGACAGGCGGCACAGATACGCAGTATTTT
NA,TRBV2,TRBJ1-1,CASSEAPPNTEAFF,TGTGCCAGCAGTGAAGCCCCCCCAAACACTGAAGCTTTCTTT
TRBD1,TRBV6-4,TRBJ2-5,CASSDSPTGGKETQYF,TGTGCCAGCAGTGACTCCCCGACAGGGGGAAAAGAGACCCAGTACTTC
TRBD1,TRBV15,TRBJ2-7,CATSRSGTGWGRDEQYF,TGTGCCACCAGCAGATCCGGGACAGGGTGGGGTAGGGACGAGCAGTACTTC
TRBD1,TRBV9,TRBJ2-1,CASSAMGDRYNEQFF,TGTGCCAGCAGCGCCATGGGGGACAGGTACAATGAGCAGTTCTTC
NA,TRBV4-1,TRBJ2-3,CASSQDIRDKYTDTQYF,TGCGCCAGCAGCCAAGATATTAGGGACAAATACACAGATACGCAGTATTTT
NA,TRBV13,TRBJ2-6,CASSWGTPSGANVLTF,TGTGCCAGCAGCTGGGGGACACCCTCTGGGGCCAACGTCCTGACTTTC
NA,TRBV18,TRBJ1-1,CASSPNKNTEAFF,TGTGCCAGCTCACCAAATAAGAACACTGAAGCTTTCTTT
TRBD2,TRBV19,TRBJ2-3,CASSILAGGTDTQYF,TGTGCCAGTAGTATACTAGCGGGGGGCACAGATACGCAGTATTTT
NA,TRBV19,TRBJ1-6,CASSYDRWDNSPLHF,TGTGCCAGTAGTTACGACAGGTGGGATAATTCACCCCTCCACTTT
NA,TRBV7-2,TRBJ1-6,CASRLGGGVGSPLHF,TGTGCCAGCAGATTGGGGGGAGGGGTAGGTTCACCCCTCCACTTT
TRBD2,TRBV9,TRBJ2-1,CASSGPAGVAEQFF,TGTGCCAGCAGCGGTCCGGCGGGAGTAGCTGAGCAGTTCTTC
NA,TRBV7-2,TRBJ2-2,CASSRNTGELFF,TGTGCCAGCAGTAGGAACACCGGGGAGCTGTTTTTT
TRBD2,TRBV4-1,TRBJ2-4,CASSHTAGPPLGTIQYF,TGCGCCAGCAGCCATACAGCGGGGCCACCCCTGGGCACCATTCAGTACTTC
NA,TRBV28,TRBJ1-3,CASSPPGSGNTIYF,TGTGCCAGCAGTCCCCCCGGGTCCGGAAACACCATATATTTT
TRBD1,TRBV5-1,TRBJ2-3,CASSLGLGRGQADTQYF,TGCGCCAGCAGCTTGGGTTTGGGCAGGGGGCAGGCAGATACGCAGTATTTT
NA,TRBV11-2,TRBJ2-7,CASSVIGAYEQYF,TGTGCCAGCAGCGTAATCGGTGCCTACGAGCAGTACTTC
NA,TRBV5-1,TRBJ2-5,CASSSRETQYF,TGCGCCAGCAGCTCGAGGGAGACCCAGTACTTC
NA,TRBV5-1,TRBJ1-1,CASSLDGQGDTEAFF,TGCGCCAGCAGCTTGGATGGGCAGGGCGACACTGAAGCTTTCTTT
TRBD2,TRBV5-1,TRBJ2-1,CASSLASGPNEQFF,TGCGCCAGCAGCTTGGCTAGCGGACCAAATGAGCAGTTCTTC
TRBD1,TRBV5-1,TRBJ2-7,CASTRGQGREQYF,TGCGCCAGCACCCGGGGACAGGGGAGGGAGCAGTACTTC